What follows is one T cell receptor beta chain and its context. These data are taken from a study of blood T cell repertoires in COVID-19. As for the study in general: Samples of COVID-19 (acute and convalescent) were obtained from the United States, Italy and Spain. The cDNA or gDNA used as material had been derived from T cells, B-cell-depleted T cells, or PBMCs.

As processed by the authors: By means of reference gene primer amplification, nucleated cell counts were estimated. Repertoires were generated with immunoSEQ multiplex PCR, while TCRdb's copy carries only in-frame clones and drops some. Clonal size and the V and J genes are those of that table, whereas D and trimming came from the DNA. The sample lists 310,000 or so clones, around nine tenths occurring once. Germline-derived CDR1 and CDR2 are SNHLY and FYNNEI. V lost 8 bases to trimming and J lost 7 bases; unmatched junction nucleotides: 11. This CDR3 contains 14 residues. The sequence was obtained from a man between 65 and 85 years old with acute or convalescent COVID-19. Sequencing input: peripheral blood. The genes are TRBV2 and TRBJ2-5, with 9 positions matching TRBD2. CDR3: CASYSGSSGVTQYF. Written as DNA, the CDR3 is TGTGCCAGCTATAGCGGGAGCAGTGGTGTGACCCAGTACTTC. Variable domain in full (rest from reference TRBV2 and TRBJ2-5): EPEVTQTPSHQVTQMGQEVILRCVPISNHLYFYWYRQILGQKVEFLVSFYNNEISEKSEIFDDQFSVERPDGSNFTLKIRSTKLEDSAMYFCASYSGSSGVTQYFGPGTRLLVL.